Listed here is a single T cell receptor beta chain. The sort gate was single viable CD3+CD4+CD8-CD45RO+ cells for memory CD4+ T cells. Sequenced by immunoSEQ multiplex PCR; TCRdb stores in-frame clones only, minus some. Among approximately 60,000 clones listed, about 80% were seen once. This CDR3 contains 13 residues. CDR1 and CDR2 from the germline V gene are MDHEN and SYDVKM. V dropped 6 bases and J dropped 6 bases, with 15 bases sitting between them. The entry originates in a study of memory CD4+ T cells and cytomegalovirus serostatus. Material: memory CD4+ T cells from blood. The receptor was derived from an adult in good health and CMV-seropositive. The chain couples TRBV28 to TRBJ2-7; tentatively, D is TRBD2 (5 bases). The CDR3 DNA follows: TGTGCCAGCAGATTACCCGGGGTCCCCGAGCAGTACTTC. It is translated as CASRLPGVPEQYF. The full variable domain, completed using reference TRBV28 and TRBJ2-7, is DVKVTQSSRYLVKRTGEKVFLECVQDMDHENMFWYRQDPGLGLRLIYFSYDVKMKEKGDIPEGYSVSREKKERFSLILESASTNQTSMYLCASRLPGVPEQYFGPGTRLTVT.